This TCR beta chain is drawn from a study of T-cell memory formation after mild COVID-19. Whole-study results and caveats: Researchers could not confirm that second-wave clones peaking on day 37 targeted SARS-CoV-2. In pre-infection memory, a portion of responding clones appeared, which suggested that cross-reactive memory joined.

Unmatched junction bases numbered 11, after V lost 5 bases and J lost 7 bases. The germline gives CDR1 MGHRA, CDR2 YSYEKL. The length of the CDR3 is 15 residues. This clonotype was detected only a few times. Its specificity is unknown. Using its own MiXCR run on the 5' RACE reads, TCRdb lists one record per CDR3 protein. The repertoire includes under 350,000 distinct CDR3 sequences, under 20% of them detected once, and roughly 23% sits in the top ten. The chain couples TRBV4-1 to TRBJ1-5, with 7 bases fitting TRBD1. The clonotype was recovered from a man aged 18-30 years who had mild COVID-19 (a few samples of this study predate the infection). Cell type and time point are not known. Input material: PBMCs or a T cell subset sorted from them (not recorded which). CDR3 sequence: CASSNWDSRGQPQHF. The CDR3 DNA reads TGCGCCAGCAGCAACTGGGACAGCCGGGGCCAGCCCCAGCATTTT.